This TCR beta chain was identified during a study of vaccination and CD4 T cells after COVID-19. Treatment reported: approximately nine-day PBMC culture with coronavirus spike peptide pools or control peptides (ViraFEST assay). T cells were expanded with peptide pools, and expanded clonotypes were identified by TCR sequencing. Germline V gene lookup returns CDR1 LNHDA and CDR2 SQIVND (reference sequence). The CDR3 totals 15 residues. Trimming cost V 3 bases and J 0 bases; bases outside gene matches: 1. Details on this clonotype: The antigen is not known.

The Oncomine TCR Beta short-read assay sequenced DNA from cultured CD4+ T cells. Someone extracted genomic DNA from cultured CD4+ T cells. TCRdb reprocessed the PCR reads via MiXCR and lists one record per CDR3 protein. Seen here are around 11,000 distinct CDR3 sequences, 25% to 30% observed once, and the top ten hold about a quarter. The source is a human donor with COVID-19. Specimen: cultured CD4+ T cells from blood. This chain links TRBV19 with TRBJ1-5, with 8 nucleotides matching TRBD1. CDR3 in amino acids: CASSIGQGSNQPQHF. For the CDR3, the DNA is TGTGCCAGTAGTATCGGACAGGGTAGCAATCAGCCCCAGCATTTT.